This T cell receptor beta chain emerged from a study of CD8+CD57+ T cells in acquired aplastic anemia. Study outcomes and limitations: Roughly 31 CD8+ CDR3 sequences were shared between patients and controls. No significant difference in CD8+ Simpson's diversity was found between patients and controls.

For CDR3 and TCR beta VDJ profiling, genomic DNA was the template used. TCRdb processed the reads anew with MiXCR; each CDR3 protein has one entry. The sample lists 95,000 to 150,000 distinct CDR3 sequences, approximately 40% occurring once. CD8+CD57+ cell expansion, shown by flow cytometry, had occurred in the patients selected for sequencing. Every patient presented with severe acquired aplastic anemia. Blood came from patients not yet given any therapy. The sample holds many counts of this clonotype. Its specificity is unknown. Germline CDR1 WNHNN, CDR2 SYGVQD (reference sequence). This CDR3 region has 14 residues. Germline trimming cut 2 bases from V and 8 bases from J; bases unmatched to any gene: 5.

The receptor was derived from a human donor with aplastic anemia. The source material was sorted CD4+, CD8+, or CD8+CD57+ T cells (not recorded which) from PBMCs. V and J are TRBV10-1 and TRBJ2-1; 8 nucleotides align to TRBD1. CDR3 residues: CASSEIQGAYEQFF. The DNA for the CDR3 is TGCGCCAGCAGTGAGATCCAGGGGGCATATGAGCAGTTCTTC.